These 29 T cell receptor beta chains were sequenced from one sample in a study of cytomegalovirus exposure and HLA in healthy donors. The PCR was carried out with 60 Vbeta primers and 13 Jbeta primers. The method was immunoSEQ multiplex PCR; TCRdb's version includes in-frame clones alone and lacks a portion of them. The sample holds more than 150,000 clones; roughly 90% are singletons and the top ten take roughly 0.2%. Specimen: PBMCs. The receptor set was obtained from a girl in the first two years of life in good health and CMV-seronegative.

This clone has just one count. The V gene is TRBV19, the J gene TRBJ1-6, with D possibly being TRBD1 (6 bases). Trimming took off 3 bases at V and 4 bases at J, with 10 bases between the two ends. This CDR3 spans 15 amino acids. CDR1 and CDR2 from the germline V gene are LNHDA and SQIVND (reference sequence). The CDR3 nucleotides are TGTGCCAGTAGTATTTGGACAGCGTATAATTCACCCCTCCACTTT. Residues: CASSIWTAYNSPLHF.

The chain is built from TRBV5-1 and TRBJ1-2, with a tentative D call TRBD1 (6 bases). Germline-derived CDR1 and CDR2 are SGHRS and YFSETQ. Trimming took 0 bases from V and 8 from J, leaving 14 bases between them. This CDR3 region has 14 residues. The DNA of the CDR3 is TGCGCCAGCAGCTTGGCCCTACAGGGCCACGGCTACACCTTC. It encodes CASSLALQGHGYTF.

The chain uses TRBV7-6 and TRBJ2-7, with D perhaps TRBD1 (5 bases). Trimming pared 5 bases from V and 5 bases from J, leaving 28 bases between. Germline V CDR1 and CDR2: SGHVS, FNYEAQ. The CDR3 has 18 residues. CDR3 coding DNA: TGTGCCAGCAGCCAAGGGGTCTACCCGAGATCTGTTGGCCACGAGCAGTACTTC. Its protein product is CASSQGVYPRSVGHEQYF. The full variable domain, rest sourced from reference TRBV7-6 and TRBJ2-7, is GAGVSQSPRYKVTKRGQDVALRCDPISGHVSLYWYRQALGQGPEFLTYFNYEAQQDKSGLPNDRFSAERPEGSISTLTIQRTEQRDSAMYRCASSQGVYPRSVGHEQYFGPGTRLTVT.

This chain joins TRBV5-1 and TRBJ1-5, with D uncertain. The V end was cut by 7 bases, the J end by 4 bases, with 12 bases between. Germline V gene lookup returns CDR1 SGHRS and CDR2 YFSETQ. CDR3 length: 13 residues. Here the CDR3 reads CASGFWRNQPQHF. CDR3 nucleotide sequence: TGCGCCAGCGGATTTTGGAGGAATCAGCCCCAGCATTTT.

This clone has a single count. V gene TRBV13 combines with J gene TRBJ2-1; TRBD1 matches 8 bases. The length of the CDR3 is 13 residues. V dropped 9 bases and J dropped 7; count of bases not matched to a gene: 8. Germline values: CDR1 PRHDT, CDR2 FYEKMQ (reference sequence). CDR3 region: CASGQGLRNEQFF. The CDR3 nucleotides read TGTGCCAGTGGACAGGGTTTAAGGAATGAGCAGTTCTTC.

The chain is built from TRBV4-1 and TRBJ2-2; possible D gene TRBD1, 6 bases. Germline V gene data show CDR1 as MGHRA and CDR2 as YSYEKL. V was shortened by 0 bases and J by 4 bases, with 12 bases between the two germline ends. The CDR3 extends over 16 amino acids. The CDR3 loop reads CASSQEAGQTTGELFF. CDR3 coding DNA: TGCGCCAGCAGCCAAGAGGCTGGACAGACCACCGGGGAGCTGTTTTTT.

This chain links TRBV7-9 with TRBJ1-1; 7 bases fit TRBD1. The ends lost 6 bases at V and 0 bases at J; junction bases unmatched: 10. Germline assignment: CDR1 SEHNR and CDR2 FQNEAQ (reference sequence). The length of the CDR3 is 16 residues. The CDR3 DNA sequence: TGTGCCAGCAGGAAAAACCAGGGGGGCGTGAACACTGAAGCTTTCTTT. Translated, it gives CASRKNQGGVNTEAFF.

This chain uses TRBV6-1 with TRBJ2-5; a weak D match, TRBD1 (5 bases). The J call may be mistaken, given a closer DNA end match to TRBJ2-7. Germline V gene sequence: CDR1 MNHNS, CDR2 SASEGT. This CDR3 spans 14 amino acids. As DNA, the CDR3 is TGTGCCAGCAGTGAGCTGGGGCTTGGGCACGAGCAGTACTTC. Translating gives CASSELGLGHEQYF.

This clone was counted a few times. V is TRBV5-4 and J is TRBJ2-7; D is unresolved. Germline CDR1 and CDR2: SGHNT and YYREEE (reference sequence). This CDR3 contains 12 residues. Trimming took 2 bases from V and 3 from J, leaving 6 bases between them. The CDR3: CASSFQNYEQYF. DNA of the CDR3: TGTGCCAGCAGCTTTCAGAACTACGAGCAGTACTTC.

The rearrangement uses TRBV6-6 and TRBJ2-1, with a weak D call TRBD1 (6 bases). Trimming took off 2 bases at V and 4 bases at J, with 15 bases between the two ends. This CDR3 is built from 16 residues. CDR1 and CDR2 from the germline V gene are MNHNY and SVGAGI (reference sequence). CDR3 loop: CASSYATGISYNEQFF. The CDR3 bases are TGTGCCAGCAGTTACGCGACAGGTATTTCTTACAATGAGCAGTTCTTC.

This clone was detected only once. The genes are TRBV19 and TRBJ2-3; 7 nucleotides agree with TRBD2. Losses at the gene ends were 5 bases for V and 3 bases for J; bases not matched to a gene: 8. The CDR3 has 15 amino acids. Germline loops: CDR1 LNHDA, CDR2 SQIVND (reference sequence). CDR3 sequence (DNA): TGTGCCAGTAGTCCCCGATGGGGGGGAACAGATACGCAGTATTTT. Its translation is CASSPRWGGTDTQYF.

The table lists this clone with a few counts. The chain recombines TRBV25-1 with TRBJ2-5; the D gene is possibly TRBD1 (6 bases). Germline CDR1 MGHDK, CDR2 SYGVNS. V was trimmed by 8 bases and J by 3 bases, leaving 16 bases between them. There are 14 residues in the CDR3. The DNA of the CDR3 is TGTGCCAGCGGTAAAACAGGGTTGGAAGAGACCCAGTACTTC. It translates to CASGKTGLEETQYF.

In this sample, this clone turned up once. CDR3 protein: CASSIRTSGTNTGELFF. CDR3 nucleotides: TGTGCCAGCAGCATCCGGACTAGCGGAACGAACACCGGGGAGCTGTTTTTT. The chain is built from TRBV9 and TRBJ2-2, with 10 bases aligning to TRBD2. In germline, CDR1 is SGDLS, CDR2 YYNGEE. Trimming took 4 bases from V and 0 from J; bases not matched to a gene: 6. CDR3 length equals 17 residues. Filled out from reference TRBV9 and TRBJ2-2, the complete variable domain reads DSGVTQTPKHLITATGQRVTLRCSPRSGDLSVYWYQQSLDQGLQFLIQYYNGEERAKGNILERFSAQQFPDLHSELNLSSLELGDSALYFCASSIRTSGTNTGELFFGEGSRLTVL.

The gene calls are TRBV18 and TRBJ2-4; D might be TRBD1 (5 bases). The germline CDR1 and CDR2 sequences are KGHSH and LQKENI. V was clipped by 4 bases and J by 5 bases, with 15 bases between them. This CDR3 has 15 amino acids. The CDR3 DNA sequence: TGTGCCAGCTCACAAGGGGCCCGACCGGAAAACATTCAGTACTTC. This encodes CASSQGARPENIQYF.

CDR3 nucleotides: TGTGCCAGCGGATCCGACAGGGCCTATGGCTACACCTTC. It translates to CASGSDRAYGYTF. The rearrangement joins TRBV9 to TRBJ1-2; TRBD1 aligns across 7 bases. This CDR3 has 13 amino acids. CDR1 and CDR2 from the germline V gene are SGDLS and YYNGEE. After removal of 7 bases from V and 4 bases from J, the junction contained 7 bases not matched to a gene. Variable domain in full (rest from reference TRBV9 and TRBJ1-2): DSGVTQTPKHLITATGQRVTLRCSPRSGDLSVYWYQQSLDQGLQFLIQYYNGEERAKGNILERFSAQQFPDLHSELNLSSLELGDSALYFCASGSDRAYGYTFGSGTRLTVV.

CDR3 in amino acids: CASFRTGGNEQFF. CDR3 sequence (DNA): TGTGCCAGCTTCCGGACAGGCGGCAATGAGCAGTTCTTC. The rearrangement uses TRBV18 and TRBJ2-1; 7 nucleotides match TRBD1. Trimming at V came to 7 bases and at J to 6 bases, leaving 6 bases not matched to a gene. Germline assignment: CDR1 KGHSH and CDR2 LQKENI. The CDR3 length is 13 residues.

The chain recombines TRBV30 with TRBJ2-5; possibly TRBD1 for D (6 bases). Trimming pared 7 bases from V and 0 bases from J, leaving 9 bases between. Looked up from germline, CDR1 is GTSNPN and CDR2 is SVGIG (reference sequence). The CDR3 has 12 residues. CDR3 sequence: CAYDRYQETQYF. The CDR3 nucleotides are TGTGCCTACGACAGGTACCAAGAGACCCAGTACTTC.

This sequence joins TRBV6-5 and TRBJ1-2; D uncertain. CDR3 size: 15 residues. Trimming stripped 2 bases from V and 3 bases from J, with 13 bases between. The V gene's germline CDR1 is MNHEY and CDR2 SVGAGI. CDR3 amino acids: CASSYLDTPHYGYTF. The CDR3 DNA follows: TGTGCCAGCAGTTACCTCGACACACCGCACTATGGCTACACCTTC.

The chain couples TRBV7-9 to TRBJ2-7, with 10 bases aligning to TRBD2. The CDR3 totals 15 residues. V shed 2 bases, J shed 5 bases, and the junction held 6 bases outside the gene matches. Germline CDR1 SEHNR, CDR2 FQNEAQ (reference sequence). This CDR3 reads CASSLQAGGPNEQYF. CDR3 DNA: TGTGCCAGCAGCTTACAAGCGGGAGGGCCCAACGAGCAGTACTTC.

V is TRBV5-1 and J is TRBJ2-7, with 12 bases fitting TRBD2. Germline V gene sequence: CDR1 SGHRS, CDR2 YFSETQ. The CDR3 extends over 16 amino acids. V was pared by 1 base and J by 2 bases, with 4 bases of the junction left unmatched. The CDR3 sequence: CASSLTLAGGTYEQYF. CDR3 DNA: TGCGCCAGCAGCTTGACTCTAGCGGGGGGGACCTACGAGCAGTACTTC.

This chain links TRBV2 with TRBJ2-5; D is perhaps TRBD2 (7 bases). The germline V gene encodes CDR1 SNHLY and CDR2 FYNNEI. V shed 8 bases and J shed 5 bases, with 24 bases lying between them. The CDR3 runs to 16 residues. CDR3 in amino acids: CASGAIRGGAGETQYF. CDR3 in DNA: TGTGCCAGCGGTGCCATTCGTGGGGGGGCCGGTGAGACCCAGTACTTC.

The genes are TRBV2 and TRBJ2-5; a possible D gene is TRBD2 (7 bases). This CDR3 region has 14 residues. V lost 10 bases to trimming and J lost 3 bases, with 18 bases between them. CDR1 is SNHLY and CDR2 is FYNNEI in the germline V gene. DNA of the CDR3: TGTGCCACCCGTGCGGGGGCGACGAAAGAGACCCAGTACTTC. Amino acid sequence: CATRAGATKETQYF.

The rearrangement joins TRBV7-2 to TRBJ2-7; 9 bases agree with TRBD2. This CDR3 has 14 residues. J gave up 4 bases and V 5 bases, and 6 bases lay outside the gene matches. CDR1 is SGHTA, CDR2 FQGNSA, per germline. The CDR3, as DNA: TGTGCCAGCAGCCCGACTAGCGGACGTTACGAGCAGTACTTC. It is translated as CASSPTSGRYEQYF.

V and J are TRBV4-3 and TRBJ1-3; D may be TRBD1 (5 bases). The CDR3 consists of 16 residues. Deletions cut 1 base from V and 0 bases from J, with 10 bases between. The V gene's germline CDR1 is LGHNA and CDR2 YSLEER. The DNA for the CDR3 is TGCGCCAGCAGCCAAGTCGGGGGAGGCTCTGGAAACACCATATATTTT. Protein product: CASSQVGGGSGNTIYF.

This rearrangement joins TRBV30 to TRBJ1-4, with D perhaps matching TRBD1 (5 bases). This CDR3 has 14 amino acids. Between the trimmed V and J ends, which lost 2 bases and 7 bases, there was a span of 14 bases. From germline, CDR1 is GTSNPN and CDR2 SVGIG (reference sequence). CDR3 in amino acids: CAWSQTALGEKLFF. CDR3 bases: TGTGCCTGGAGTCAGACAGCCTTAGGTGAAAAACTGTTTTTT.

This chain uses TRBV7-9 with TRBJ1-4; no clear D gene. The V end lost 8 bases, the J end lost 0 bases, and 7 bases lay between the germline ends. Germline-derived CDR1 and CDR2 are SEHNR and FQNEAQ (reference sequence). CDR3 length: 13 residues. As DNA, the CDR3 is TGTGCCAGCGCACTGTCAACTAATGAAAAACTGTTTTTT. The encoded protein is CASALSTNEKLFF.

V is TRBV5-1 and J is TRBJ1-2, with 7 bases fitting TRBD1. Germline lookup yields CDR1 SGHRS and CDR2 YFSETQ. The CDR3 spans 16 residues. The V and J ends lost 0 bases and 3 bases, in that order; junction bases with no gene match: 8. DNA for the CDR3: TGCGCCAGCAGCTTGGACTATAACAGGGGTGACTATGGCTACACCTTC. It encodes CASSLDYNRGDYGYTF.

The chain's CDR3 is CASSLPGLAGAYEQFF. CDR3 sequence (DNA): TGCGCCAGCAGCCTCCCGGGACTAGCGGGAGCGTATGAGCAGTTCTTC. V gene TRBV5-1 combines with J gene TRBJ2-1; 14 bases agree with TRBD2. V dropped 4 bases and J dropped 8; count of bases not matched to a gene: 8. The CDR3 sequence is 16 residues long. Germline V gives CDR1 SGHRS, CDR2 YFSETQ.

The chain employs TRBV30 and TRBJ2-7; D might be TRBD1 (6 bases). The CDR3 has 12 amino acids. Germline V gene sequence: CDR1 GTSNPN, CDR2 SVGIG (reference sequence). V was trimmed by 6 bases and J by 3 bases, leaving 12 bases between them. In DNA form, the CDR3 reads TGTGCCTGCGAAACAGGGATCTACGAGCAGTACTTC. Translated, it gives CACETGIYEQYF.